The clone carrying this T cell receptor beta chain was seen many times. Its antigen is not identified. The sample originates from a study of liver allograft versus peripheral blood T cells. Overall study: Blood and transplanted-liver T cell receptor repertoires from recipients were compared. Notes on the study in general: Peripheral blood reportedly held T cell receptor repertoires that differed from those inside liver allografts.

CDR1 is MNHNY and CDR2 is SVGAGI in the germline V gene (reference sequence). Trimming cost V 4 bases and J 0 bases, with 22 bases left between them. This CDR3 spans 18 amino acids. TCRdb used MiXCR to reprocess the reads, holding one entry per CDR3 protein. The sample consists of thousands of distinct CDR3 sequences, 20% of them appearing once. V is TRBV6-6 and J is TRBJ2-7; no clear D. This receptor was taken from a human patient who had a liver transplant. The T cells may come from the graft donor. CDR3 region: CASSSSGVLLLRSYEQYF. The CDR3 nucleotides are TGTGCCAGCAGTTCCAGTGGGGTGCTTCTTTTACGCTCCTACGAGCAGTACTTC.